The 10 T cell receptor beta chains reported below all come from one sample, sequenced in a study of T-cell memory formation after mild COVID-19. MiXCR, applied by TCRdb to the 5' RACE reads, yields one record per CDR3 protein. The sample carries 500,000 to 650,000 distinct CDR3 sequences, roughly a fifth recorded once. Sequenced: PBMCs or a T cell subset sorted from them (not recorded which). These receptors all come from an adult woman who had mild COVID-19 (a few samples of this study predate the infection). Cell type and time point are not known.

The gene calls are TRBV9 and TRBJ2-7, with 9 bases that match TRBD1. Germline CDR1 reads SGDLS; CDR2 reads YYNGEE. The length of the CDR3 is 15 residues. J was trimmed by 4 bases and V by 2 bases; bases with no gene match: 7. The CDR3 coding sequence is TGTGCCAGCAGCGTCACCGGGACAGGGTCTTACGAGCAGTACTTC. Amino acid sequence: CASSVTGTGSYEQYF.

The chain joins TRBV4-1 to TRBJ1-3; D call uncertain. This CDR3 has 16 amino acids. The V gene's germline CDR1 is MGHRA and CDR2 YSYEKL. V dropped 0 bases and J dropped 0 bases, with 9 bases sitting between them. In DNA form, the CDR3 reads TGCGCCAGCAGCCAAGATCTAACGGTCTCTGGAAACACCATATATTTT. It specifies CASSQDLTVSGNTIYF.

As concerns this clonotype: At one of its ends the junction is not consistent with the germline gene, which may arise from a read error. This sequence joins TRBV29-1 and TRBJ2-7, with D possibly matching TRBD2 (6 bases). This CDR3 comprises 15 residues. Germline V gives CDR1 SQVTM, CDR2 ANQGSEA. This CDR3 reads CSVETGGAGAYGQYF. CDR3 nucleotides: TGCAGCGTTGAAACTGGCGGGGCAGGCGCCTACGGGCAGTACTTC.

J is TRBJ2-7 and V is TRBV6-6; D gene uncertain. This CDR3 has 13 amino acids. The germline CDR1 and CDR2 sequences are MNHNY and SVGAGI (reference sequence). V was cut by 5 bases and J by 0 bases, with 8 bases left in between. CDR3 sequence: CASSLSFSYEQYF. DNA for the CDR3: TGTGCCAGCAGTCTGTCTTTCTCCTACGAGCAGTACTTC.

The table lists this clonotype with a few counts. The chain combines TRBV5-5 with TRBJ2-1, with 8 bases lining up with TRBD2. The CDR3 consists of 15 residues. The germline V gene has CDR1 SGHKS and CDR2 YYEKEE (reference sequence). The J segment lost 3 bases and the V segment lost 3 bases, leaving 5 bases of the junction unmatched. The CDR3 coding sequence is TGTGCCAGCAGCTCGCGGGGGGCTGACTACAATGAGCAGTTCTTC. Translation: CASSSRGADYNEQFF.

The gene calls are TRBV9 and TRBJ2-7, with 8 bases fitting TRBD2. The germline CDR1 and CDR2 sequences are SGDLS and YYNGEE. V shed 3 bases, J shed 0 bases, and the junction held 8 bases outside the gene matches. CDR3 length: 16 amino acids. The CDR3 region has the DNA TGTGCCAGCAGCGCAACAACTAGCGGAGACTCCTACGAGCAGTACTTC. Translating it yields CASSATTSGDSYEQYF. Using reference TRBV9 and TRBJ2-7 for the parts outside the CDR3, the full variable domain is DSGVTQTPKHLITATGQRVTLRCSPRSGDLSVYWYQQSLDQGLQFLIQYYNGEERAKGNILERFSAQQFPDLHSELNLSSLELGDSALYFCASSATTSGDSYEQYFGPGTRLTVT.

The genes are TRBV5-1 and TRBJ2-7, with D unresolved. This CDR3 comprises 14 residues. In germline, CDR1 is SGHRS, CDR2 YFSETQ. V dropped 6 bases and J dropped 4 bases, with 17 bases sitting between them. CDR3 protein: CASKDSSVGYEQYF. The DNA for the CDR3 is TGCGCCAGCAAGGATTCCAGCGTGGGGTACGAGCAGTACTTC.

This clonotype was detected only a few times. This rearrangement joins TRBV7-9 to TRBJ1-2; TRBD1 matches 9 bases. This CDR3 is 14 amino acids long. The V and J ends lost 5 bases and 6 bases, in that order; junction bases with no gene match: 7. Germline-derived CDR1 and CDR2 are SEHNR and FQNEAQ (reference sequence). The CDR3 loop is CASSKDRTGDGYTF. The CDR3 coding sequence is TGTGCCAGCAGCAAAGACCGGACAGGGGATGGCTACACCTTC.

J is TRBJ2-3 and V is TRBV5-1, with a tentative D call TRBD2 (6 bases). Trimming shortened V by 4 bases and J by 3 bases, and 15 bases separated the two germline ends. Germline CDR1 is SGHRS and CDR2 is YFSETQ. The CDR3 extends over 15 amino acids. The CDR3 spells CASSPAVGGTDTQYF. DNA of the CDR3: TGCGCCAGCAGCCCCGCGGTGGGGGGTACAGATACGCAGTATTTT. The full variable domain, with the rest looked up from reference TRBV5-1 and TRBJ2-3, is KAGVTQTPRYLIKTRGQQVTLSCSPISGHRSVSWYQQTPGQGLQFLFEYFSETQRNKGNFPGRFSGRQFSNSRSEMNVSTLELGDSALYLCASSPAVGGTDTQYFGPGTRLTVL.

This chain links TRBV9 with TRBJ2-7; weak D call: TRBD1 (5 bases). Germline CDR1 and CDR2: SGDLS and YYNGEE. The CDR3 is 14 residues long. The V and J ends lost 3 bases and 0 bases respectively, with 10 bases between them. The CDR3 DNA is TGTGCCAGCAGCGCGGACATGGACTCCTACGAGCAGTACTTC. It yields the protein CASSADMDSYEQYF.